The 26 T cell receptor beta chains below were found in one sample sequenced in a study of blood T cell repertoires in COVID-19 (dated by TCRdb to 2020 to 2021). Library generation was performed with the immunoSEQ multiplex PCR assay. Drawn from immuneACCESS, this table holds only the in-frame rearrangements with V and J called that TCRdb kept. Clones are partly lost; checked studies trace under half to an unresolved V gene and leave the rest unexplained. This sample holds under 500,000 clones; approximately 90% were observed only once. The leading ten clones occupy over 1.5% of the sample. Input material: PBMCs or T cells enriched from blood (not recorded which). These receptors originate from a woman under 30 with acute COVID-19.

Only a few counts were recorded for this clone. The chain links TRBV11-2 to TRBJ1-4; D remains unclear. Per germline, CDR1 SGHAT and CDR2 FQNNGV. This CDR3 contains 13 residues. V lost 4 bases, J lost 4 bases, and 7 bases lay in between. The CDR3 sequence: CASSSGYNEKLFF. CDR3 sequence (DNA): TGTGCCAGCAGCTCCGGTTATAATGAAAAACTGTTTTTT.

The chain has TRBV28 and TRBJ2-7; TRBD2 matches at 9 bases. V lost 3 bases to trimming and J lost 5 bases; unmatched junction nucleotides: 5. There are 14 residues in the CDR3. The V gene's germline CDR1 is MDHEN and CDR2 SYDVKM. The CDR3 is CASSFRLAANEQYF. The DNA for the CDR3 is TGTGCCAGCAGTTTTCGACTAGCGGCTAACGAGCAGTACTTC.

The chain employs TRBV5-1 and TRBJ2-1, with unresolved D. The germline V gene encodes CDR1 SGHRS and CDR2 YFSETQ. V was pared by 4 bases and J by 4 bases, with 15 bases between. This CDR3 has 15 residues. CDR3 region: CASSRERLAYNEQFF. The CDR3 DNA reads TGCGCCAGCAGCCGAGAACGACTCGCTTACAATGAGCAGTTCTTC. The whole variable domain, remainder taken from reference TRBV5-1 and TRBJ2-1, is KAGVTQTPRYLIKTRGQQVTLSCSPISGHRSVSWYQQTPGQGLQFLFEYFSETQRNKGNFPGRFSGRQFSNSRSEMNVSTLELGDSALYLCASSRERLAYNEQFFGPGTRLTVL.

This chain connects TRBV7-9 to TRBJ2-5, with TRBD1 matching 9 bases. In germline, CDR1 is SEHNR, CDR2 FQNEAQ (reference sequence). The CDR3 is 15 amino acids. Trimming at V came to 6 bases and at J to 2 bases, leaving 7 bases not matched to a gene. The CDR3 loop is CASRGGTGTQETQYF. The CDR3 nucleotides are TGTGCCAGCAGGGGCGGGACAGGGACACAAGAGACCCAGTACTTC.

The chain links TRBV28 to TRBJ1-5; D unresolved. The germline V and J ends were trimmed by 3 bases and 4 bases, with 10 bases remaining between them. This CDR3 region has 14 residues. Germline CDR1 and CDR2: MDHEN and SYDVKM. This CDR3 reads CASSFWADNQPQHF. In DNA, the CDR3 is TGTGCCAGCAGTTTTTGGGCAGATAATCAGCCCCAGCATTTT.

V is TRBV9 and J is TRBJ2-2, with D maybe TRBD1 (6 bases). The germline V gene has CDR1 SGDLS and CDR2 YYNGEE. CDR3 size: 14 residues. V shed 9 bases and J shed 7 bases, with 19 bases lying between them. The DNA of the CDR3 is TGTGCCACCACACAATACAGGGTCGGCGGGGAGCTGTTTTTT. Translation: CATTQYRVGGELFF. The full variable domain, in which reference TRBV9 and TRBJ2-2 provide the parts outside the CDR3, is DSGVTQTPKHLITATGQRVTLRCSPRSGDLSVYWYQQSLDQGLQFLIQYYNGEERAKGNILERFSAQQFPDLHSELNLSSLELGDSALYFCATTQYRVGGELFFGEGSRLTVL.

This chain joins TRBV5-6 and TRBJ1-4; D unclear. CDR1 SGHDT and CDR2 YYEEEE come from the germline V gene. The CDR3 runs to 15 residues. Trimming left V 0 bases short and J 7 bases short, with 13 bases between. The CDR3 DNA is TGTGCCAGCAGCTTGGATATGCGGTTCGGTGAAAAACTGTTTTTT. This codes for CASSLDMRFGEKLFF.

The chain combines TRBV28 with TRBJ1-5; TRBD1 matches at 8 bases. V lost 1 base, J lost 2 bases, and 1 base stayed unmatched. CDR3 length equals 15 residues. Germline assignment: CDR1 MDHEN and CDR2 SYDVKM. The CDR3 nucleotides read TGTGCCAGCAGTTTATCAGGGGGCGGCAATCAGCCCCAGCATTTT. Translating gives CASSLSGGGNQPQHF.

The rearrangement uses TRBV30 and TRBJ2-7, with TRBD2 matching over 14 bases. The CDR3 spans 15 residues. V lost 1 base and J lost 5; bases outside the gene matches: 4. CDR1 is GTSNPN and CDR2 is SVGIG in the germline V gene (reference sequence). The CDR3 region has the DNA TGTGCCTGGAGTGAACCGGGACTAGCGGGAGACGAGCAGTACTTC. Its translation: CAWSEPGLAGDEQYF.

This clone was observed a single time. J is TRBJ1-1 and V is TRBV29-1; tentative D call: TRBD1 (6 bases). V lost 5 bases, J lost 5 bases, and 15 bases lay in between. CDR3 length: 13 amino acids. CDR1 and CDR2 (germline): SQVTM, ANQGSEA. CDR3 coding DNA: TGCAGCGTTAACTCAGGGGAATGGACTGAAGCTTTCTTT. Protein sequence: CSVNSGEWTEAFF. Together with reference TRBV29-1 and TRBJ1-1, the CDR3 gives the full variable domain: SAVISQKPSRDICQRGTSLTIQCQVDSQVTMMFWYRQQPGQSLTLIATANQGSEATYESGFVIDKFPISRPNLTFSTLTVSNMSPEDSSIYLCSVNSGEWTEAFFGQGTRLTVV.

This sequence joins TRBV28 and TRBJ2-6; possible D gene TRBD2, 5 bases. The germline CDR1 and CDR2 sequences are MDHEN and SYDVKM. The CDR3 covers 16 residues. V lost 1 base and J lost 2, with 9 bases in between. The CDR3 sequence is CASSLSHGAGANVLTF. In nucleotides, the CDR3 is TGTGCCAGCAGTTTATCTCACGGGGCTGGGGCCAACGTCCTGACTTTC. The complete variable domain, with remaining parts taken from reference TRBV28 and TRBJ2-6, reads DVKVTQSSRYLVKRTGEKVFLECVQDMDHENMFWYRQDPGLGLRLIYFSYDVKMKEKGDIPEGYSVSREKKERFSLILESASTNQTSMYLCASSLSHGAGANVLTFGAGSRLTVL.

The chain recombines TRBV9 with TRBJ2-5, with 9 bases lining up with TRBD2. V lost 4 bases and J lost 2; bases outside the gene matches: 6. CDR3 length equals 15 residues. Germline V gene sequence: CDR1 SGDLS, CDR2 YYNGEE. This chain's CDR3 is CASSPQAGGQETQYF. The CDR3 DNA follows: TGTGCCAGCAGCCCCCAGGCGGGGGGGCAAGAGACCCAGTACTTC.

The genes are TRBV19 and TRBJ1-5; the D gene is possibly TRBD1 (5 bases). The V end was cut by 7 bases, the J end by 3 bases, with 10 bases between. The germline V gene encodes CDR1 LNHDA and CDR2 SQIVND (reference sequence). The CDR3 extends over 13 amino acids. CDR3 region: CASMTVPNQPQHF. CDR3 nucleotide sequence: TGTGCCAGTATGACAGTACCCAATCAGCCCCAGCATTTT. Full variable domain (rest looked up from reference TRBV19 and TRBJ1-5): DGGITQSPKYLFRKEGQNVTLSCEQNLNHDAMYWYRQDPGQGLRLIYYSQIVNDFQKGDIAEGYSVSREKKESFPLTVTSAQKNPTAFYLCASMTVPNQPQHFGDGTRLSIL.

This sequence joins TRBV28 and TRBJ2-2; 8 bases are shared with TRBD1. Germline trimming cut 4 bases from V and 4 bases from J; bases unmatched to any gene: 8. CDR3 length: 16 residues. Germline V CDR1 and CDR2: MDHEN, SYDVKM. The CDR3 bases are TGTGCCAGCAGTTCCTGGACAGGGCGAGGCACCGGGGAGCTGTTTTTT. Protein product: CASSSWTGRGTGELFF.

In DNA, the CDR3 is TGTGCCAGCAGCTTGCAGGGATCTAATGAAAAACTGTTTTTT. Protein: CASSLQGSNEKLFF. The V call is TRBV5-5, the J call TRBJ1-4; perhaps TRBD1 as D (5 bases). Germline V gene data show CDR1 as SGHKS and CDR2 as YYEKEE (reference sequence). V was shortened by 1 base and J by 3 bases, with 7 bases between the two germline ends. The CDR3 is 14 residues long.

The chain employs TRBV19 and TRBJ1-5, with TRBD1 identical over 7 bases. Germline loops: CDR1 LNHDA, CDR2 SQIVND (reference sequence). CDR3 length: 16 residues. After removal of 5 bases from V and 3 bases from J, the junction contained 10 bases not matched to a gene. CDR3 residues: CASSPKQGLDNQPQHF. The CDR3 coding sequence is TGTGCCAGTAGTCCTAAACAGGGGTTGGACAATCAGCCCCAGCATTTT.

This chain joins TRBV5-1 and TRBJ1-2, with D maybe TRBD1 (6 bases). The V gene's germline CDR1 is SGHRS and CDR2 YFSETQ. This CDR3 comprises 15 residues. Trimming removed 0 bases at V and 8 bases at J, with 17 bases between. As DNA, the CDR3 is TGCGCCAGCAGCTTGGCTGACAGTCCAGGGGACGGCTACACCTTC. It translates to CASSLADSPGDGYTF.

The chain recombines TRBV25-1 with TRBJ2-1; D is possibly TRBD2 (5 bases). The CDR3 extends over 15 amino acids. V was trimmed by 8 bases and J by 8 bases, leaving 22 bases between them. Germline CDR1 and CDR2: MGHDK and SYGVNS. The chain's CDR3 is CASGSTRAIRDEQFF. DNA for the CDR3: TGTGCCAGCGGATCTACTAGGGCTATTAGAGATGAGCAGTTCTTC.

J is TRBJ2-7 and V is TRBV5-4; 7 nucleotides line up with TRBD1. This CDR3 has 15 residues. V lost 4 bases, J lost 3 bases, and 10 bases stayed unmatched. In germline, CDR1 is SGHNT, CDR2 YYREEE (reference sequence). Written as DNA, the CDR3 is TGTGCCAGCAGCCTGCCGGGACAGACGTTCTACGAGCAGTACTTC. It translates to CASSLPGQTFYEQYF.

For this clone: Other DNA variants within this sample encode the same CDR3. V gene TRBV11-2 combines with J gene TRBJ2-5, with no clear D. Trimming took 1 base from V and 5 from J, leaving 2 bases between them. This CDR3 spans 11 amino acids. CDR1 and CDR2 from the germline V gene are SGHAT and FQNNGV. CDR3 residues: CASSLAETQYF. The CDR3 nucleotides read TGTGCCAGCAGCTTAGCTGAGACCCAGTACTTC.

Worth noting for this clone: Distinct nucleotide sequences in the sample also encode this CDR3. CDR3 loop: CASSLGQTNYGYTF. The CDR3 DNA sequence: TGTGCCAGCAGCTTAGGACAGACTAACTATGGCTACACCTTC. V is TRBV7-9 and J is TRBJ1-2; the D gene is possibly TRBD1 (5 bases). Trimming took 1 base from V and 0 from J, leaving 6 bases between them. This CDR3 is 14 amino acids long. Germline CDR1 SEHNR, CDR2 FQNEAQ (reference sequence).

This chain uses TRBV29-1 with TRBJ2-7; no reliable D call. The CDR3 has 14 residues. The V and J ends lost 6 bases and 0 bases respectively, with 15 bases between them. Germline V gene sequence: CDR1 SQVTM, CDR2 ANQGSEA. CDR3 sequence reads: CSVTSLHSSYEQYF. The CDR3 DNA reads TGCAGCGTGACCAGCCTTCACAGCTCCTACGAGCAGTACTTC.

The chain is built from TRBV28 and TRBJ1-1, with D perhaps matching TRBD1 (5 bases). Trimming removed 7 bases at V and 2 bases at J, with 14 bases between. Per the germline V gene, CDR1 is MDHEN and CDR2 is SYDVKM. The CDR3 has 14 residues. In DNA, the CDR3 is TGTGCCAGCATTAAAATGGGGGGAAACACTGAAGCTTTCTTT. Translation gives CASIKMGGNTEAFF.

The chain carries TRBV11-2 and TRBJ2-5; TRBD2 matches at 7 bases. Trimming removed 1 base from V and 1 base from J; junction bases left unmatched: 6. This CDR3 has 16 amino acids. Germline assignment: CDR1 SGHAT and CDR2 FQNNGV. CDR3: CASSLGGGPPQETQYF. DNA for the CDR3: TGTGCCAGCAGCTTAGGGGGGGGACCACCCCAAGAGACCCAGTACTTC.

The chain couples TRBV27 to TRBJ2-3; the match to TRBD2 covers 8 bases. The CDR3 runs to 15 residues. The germline gives CDR1 MNHEY, CDR2 SMNVEV (reference sequence). V lost 6 bases to trimming and J lost 1 base; unmatched junction nucleotides: 6. CDR3 sequence (DNA): TGTGCCAGCAGGCCGGGACTAGGGGGCACAGATACGCAGTATTTT. It is translated as CASRPGLGGTDTQYF.

The V call is TRBV27, the J call TRBJ2-5, with TRBD2 matching 7 bases. Germline V CDR1 and CDR2: MNHEY, SMNVEV (reference sequence). The CDR3 consists of 15 residues. With 3 bases clipped from V and 6 bases from J, the junction kept 10 bases outside the gene matches. For the CDR3, the DNA is TGTGCCAGCAGTTTCCCGGGACCGGGGGGACAGACCCAGTACTTC. Translated, it gives CASSFPGPGGQTQYF.